This TCR beta chain was captured in a study of T cell responses to AZD1222 COVID-19 vaccine. Measured with immunoSEQ multiplex PCR; TCRdb has only the in-frame clones, and not every one. Of over 120,000 clones in the sample, roughly 93% are singletons; the top ten hold just over 5%. The CDR3 spans 14 residues. Looked up from germline, CDR1 is SGHNT and CDR2 is YYREEE (reference sequence). Trimming shortened V by 0 bases and J by 5 bases, and 11 bases separated the two germline ends. The clonotype comes from an adult in good health. The chain combines TRBV5-4 with TRBJ1-1; D call uncertain. Sequences were derived from peripheral blood, sampled on day 0 of AZD1222 vaccination. The CDR3 spells CASSLVPEETEAFF. Written as DNA, the CDR3 is TGTGCCAGCAGCTTGGTCCCCGAGGAGACTGAAGCTTTCTTT.